What follows are 20 T cell receptor beta chains derived from one specimen sequenced in a study of cytomegalovirus exposure and HLA in healthy donors. Primers: 60 Vbeta forward and 13 Jbeta reverse. Profiled with immunoSEQ multiplex PCR; TCRdb holds only in-frame clones, not every one. The sample carries about 150,000 clones, around four fifths recorded once. The sample consisted of PBMCs. The receptors shown here come from a man younger than 35 in good health and CMV-seronegative.

The chain recombines TRBV7-2 with TRBJ1-5; TRBD1 matches at 8 bases. Per the germline V gene, CDR1 is SGHTA and CDR2 is FQGNSA. CDR3 length: 15 amino acids. V was pared by 4 bases and J by 6 bases, with 8 bases of the junction left unmatched. CDR3 nucleotide sequence: TGTGCCAGCAGCTACCGGACAGGGAGGGGTCAGCCCCAGCATTTT. As protein: CASSYRTGRGQPQHF.

V usage is TRBV28 and J usage is TRBJ2-1; TRBD2 aligns across 8 bases. Germline lookup yields CDR1 MDHEN and CDR2 SYDVKM. This CDR3 is 15 amino acids long. V lost 6 bases to trimming and J lost 4 bases; unmatched junction nucleotides: 8. CDR3 sequence: CASSPKAGAYNEQFF. The CDR3 DNA is TGTGCCAGCAGCCCCAAAGCGGGAGCTTACAATGAGCAGTTCTTC.

The J gene is TRBJ2-2, the V gene TRBV5-1, with TRBD2 as a possible D gene (5 bases). V was trimmed by 4 bases and J by 3 bases, leaving 13 bases between them. In germline, CDR1 is SGHRS, CDR2 YFSETQ. This CDR3 comprises 15 residues. This CDR3 reads CASSARTGDTGELFF. The CDR3 DNA is TGCGCCAGCAGCGCGAGGACTGGGGACACCGGGGAGCTGTTTTTT.

The genes are TRBV7-9 and TRBJ1-1; no definite D call. Trimming left V 2 bases short and J 5 bases short, with 6 bases between. Germline CDR1 reads SEHNR; CDR2 reads FQNEAQ (reference sequence). This CDR3 region has 12 residues. The CDR3 nucleotides read TGTGCCAGCAGCTTAACGAGGACTGAAGCTTTCTTT. The encoded protein is CASSLTRTEAFF.

With respect to this clone: Relative to the germline gene, one junction end is altered; a read error may explain this. The CDR3 DNA reads TGTGCTAGCAGCCTAAGCGGGGGCAGAAATCAGCCCCAGCATTTT. This gives the protein CASSLSGGRNQPQHF. The chain recombines TRBV7-7 with TRBJ1-5; tentatively, D is TRBD1 (6 bases). The germline CDR1 and CDR2 sequences are SSHAT and FNYEAQ (reference sequence). The length of the CDR3 is 15 residues.

In this sample, this clone turned up once. The sample has other DNA sequences that encode this CDR3 too. V gene TRBV6-5 combines with J gene TRBJ2-5; D perhaps matches TRBD2 (5 bases). V lost 0 bases to trimming and J lost 1 base, with 6 bases between them. The CDR3 totals 14 residues. Per the germline V gene, CDR1 is MNHEY and CDR2 is SVGAGI. The chain's CDR3 is CASSYSRGQETQYF. The CDR3 DNA is TGTGCCAGCAGTTACTCCCGGGGCCAAGAGACCCAGTACTTC.

The rearrangement joins TRBV29-1 to TRBJ1-1; possibly TRBD1 for D (5 bases). V was cut by 6 bases and J by 6 bases, with 20 bases left in between. The CDR3 has 14 amino acids. The germline gives CDR1 SQVTM, CDR2 ANQGSEA. CDR3 in DNA: TGCAGCGTGTACGGACACCCGGCCGTGGCTGAAGCTTTCTTT. Its translation: CSVYGHPAVAEAFF.

This clone was recorded a few times. CDR3 bases: TGTGCCAGCAGCTACAGGGGGCGCAACTATGGCTACACCTTC. Residues: CASSYRGRNYGYTF. The chain combines TRBV6-5 with TRBJ1-2; 9 bases are a match to TRBD1. The CDR3 loop spans 14 amino acids. After removal of 6 bases from V and 2 bases from J, the junction contained 4 bases not matched to a gene. Germline CDR1 MNHEY, CDR2 SVGAGI.

V and J are TRBV28 and TRBJ2-7, with 16 bases identical to TRBD2. CDR1 MDHEN and CDR2 SYDVKM come from the germline V gene. CDR3 length equals 18 residues. V trimming: 2 bases; J trimming: 7 bases; junction bases outside the gene matches: 11. The CDR3 loop reads CASSLKGLAGGPSKEQYF. The CDR3 nucleotides read TGTGCCAGCAGTTTAAAGGGACTAGCGGGAGGGCCCTCGAAGGAGCAGTACTTC.

The rearrangement joins TRBV19 to TRBJ2-6; D unclear. This CDR3 spans 15 amino acids. The V and J ends lost 1 base and 0 bases respectively, with 4 bases between them. Germline lookup yields CDR1 LNHDA and CDR2 SQIVND (reference sequence). The CDR3 bases are TGTGCCAGTAGTATAGCGGGCTCTGGGGCCAACGTCCTGACTTTC. It is translated as CASSIAGSGANVLTF.

V is TRBV7-2 and J is TRBJ2-2; 8 nucleotides line up with TRBD2. Germline CDR1 reads SGHTA; CDR2 reads FQGNSA. This CDR3 region has 17 residues. The ends lost 4 bases at V and 7 bases at J; junction bases unmatched: 14. CDR3 DNA: TGTGCCAGCAGCTGGCTTCCTAGCGGGCAAGGACACGGGGAGCTGTTTTTT. Its protein is CASSWLPSGQGHGELFF.

V and J are TRBV7-9 and TRBJ2-3; D gene unclear. Germline V lookup: CDR1 SEHNR, CDR2 FQNEAQ (reference sequence). This CDR3 spans 13 amino acids. V was cut by 5 bases and J by 3 bases, with 9 bases left in between. CDR3 region: CASSKAWTDTQYF. CDR3 bases: TGTGCCAGCAGCAAAGCATGGACAGATACGCAGTATTTT.

This clone was counted only a few times. The chain is built from TRBV5-5 and TRBJ1-3; D remains unclear. Germline CDR1 reads SGHKS; CDR2 reads YYEKEE (reference sequence). V shed 4 bases and J shed 4 bases, with 21 bases lying between them. The CDR3 has 17 residues. CDR3 protein: CASSLVFGSRKGNTIYF. The CDR3 bases are TGTGCCAGCAGCCTCGTCTTCGGGAGCCGGAAAGGAAACACCATATATTTT. The full variable domain, in which reference TRBV5-5 and TRBJ1-3 provide the parts outside the CDR3, is DAGVTQSPTHLIKTRGQQVTLRCSPISGHKSVSWYQQVLGQGPQFIFQYYEKEERGRGNFPDRFSARQFPNYSSELNVNALLLGDSALYLCASSLVFGSRKGNTIYFGEGSWLTVV.

About this clone: One end of the junction fails to match germline, which may point to a read error. The CDR3 protein is CASSPPRGF. In DNA, the CDR3 is TGTGCCAGCAGCCCTCCGCGGGGCTTC. The V gene is TRBV9, the J gene TRBJ2-7, with D maybe TRBD2 (6 bases). The CDR3 consists of 9 residues. Germline-derived CDR1 and CDR2 are SGDLS and YYNGEE.

V is TRBV6-1 and J is TRBJ1-2, with D possibly being TRBD1 (5 bases). Germline CDR1 is MNHNS and CDR2 is SASEGT. This CDR3 is built from 15 residues. Between the trimmed V and J ends, which lost 0 bases and 3 bases, there was a span of 11 bases. CDR3 DNA: TGTGCCAGCAGTGAAGCACAGGCGGTCCACTATGGCTACACCTTC. This translates into CASSEAQAVHYGYTF.

V and J are TRBV5-4 and TRBJ2-7; 8 nucleotides line up with TRBD2. Germline lookup yields CDR1 SGHNT and CDR2 YYREEE (reference sequence). The J segment lost 7 bases and the V segment lost 1 base, leaving 4 bases of the junction unmatched. The CDR3 totals 13 residues. The CDR3 loop is CASSLRPGGEQYF. The CDR3 region has the DNA TGTGCCAGCAGCTTGCGTCCGGGGGGGGAGCAGTACTTC. The entire variable domain, with the rest obtained from reference TRBV5-4 and TRBJ2-7, is as follows: ETGVTQSPTHLIKTRGQQVTLRCSSQSGHNTVSWYQQALGQGPQFIFQYYREEENGRGNFPPRFSGLQFPNYSSELNVNALELDDSALYLCASSLRPGGEQYFGPGTRLTVT.

The rearrangement uses TRBV11-1 and TRBJ1-2; D possibly corresponds to TRBD1 (6 bases). CDR1 is SGHAT and CDR2 is FQDESV in the germline V gene (reference sequence). The V gene lost 5 bases and the J gene lost 2 bases, with 12 bases spanning the gap. The CDR3 is 14 residues long. Here the CDR3 DNA reads TGTGCCAGCAGCAACCTCGGGACAAACTATGGCTACACCTTC. Protein sequence: CASSNLGTNYGYTF. Supplemented by reference TRBV11-1 and TRBJ1-2, the full variable domain reads EAEVAQSPRYKITEKSQAVAFWCDPISGHATLYWYRQILGQGPELLVQFQDESVVDDSQLPKDRFSAERLKGVDSTLKIQPAELGDSAMYLCASSNLGTNYGYTFGSGTRLTVV.

J is TRBJ1-4 and V is TRBV7-8, with D hard to call. CDR3 length equals 14 residues. Germline CDR1 is SGHVS and CDR2 is FQNEAQ. V gave up 3 bases and J gave up 0 bases, with 5 bases separating them. The CDR3 here is CASSFRSTNEKLFF. CDR3 nucleotide sequence: TGTGCCAGCAGCTTCAGGTCAACTAATGAAAAACTGTTTTTT. Full variable domain (rest looked up from reference TRBV7-8 and TRBJ1-4): GAGVSQSPRYKVAKRGQDVALRCDPISGHVSLFWYQQALGQGPEFLTYFQNEAQLDKSGLPSDRFFAERPEGSVSTLKIQRTQQEDSAVYLCASSFRSTNEKLFFGSGTQLSVL.

The J gene is TRBJ2-3, the V gene TRBV7-3; the match to TRBD2 covers 12 bases. The germline CDR1 and CDR2 sequences are SGHTA and FQGTGA. The junction had 9 bases not matched to a gene; V was cut back by 5 bases and J by 3 bases. The CDR3 extends over 17 amino acids. CDR3 bases: TGTGCCAGCAGCCCTAGGGTGACTAGCGGGGGAACAGATACGCAGTATTTT. Translation gives CASSPRVTSGGTDTQYF.

The gene calls are TRBV7-4 and TRBJ1-3; 7 bases match TRBD1. Germline CDR1 SGHVT, CDR2 SQSDAQ. CDR3 length equals 17 residues. J gave up 2 bases and V 0 bases, and 7 bases lay outside the gene matches. Here the CDR3 DNA reads TGTGCCAGCAGCTTAGCTAGAGACAGGGTACCTGGAAACACCATATATTTT. Protein sequence: CASSLARDRVPGNTIYF.